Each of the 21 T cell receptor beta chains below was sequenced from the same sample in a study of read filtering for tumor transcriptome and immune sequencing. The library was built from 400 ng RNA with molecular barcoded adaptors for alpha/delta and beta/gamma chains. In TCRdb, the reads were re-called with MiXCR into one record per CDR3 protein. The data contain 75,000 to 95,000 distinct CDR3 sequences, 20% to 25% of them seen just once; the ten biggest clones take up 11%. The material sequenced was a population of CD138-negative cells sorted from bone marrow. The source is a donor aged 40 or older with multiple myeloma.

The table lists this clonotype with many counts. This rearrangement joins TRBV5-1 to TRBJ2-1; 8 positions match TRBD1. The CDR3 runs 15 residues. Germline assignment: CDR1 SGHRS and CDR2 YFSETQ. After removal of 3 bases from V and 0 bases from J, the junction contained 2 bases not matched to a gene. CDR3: CASSSTGGSYNEQFF. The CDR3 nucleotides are TGCGCCAGCAGCTCCACAGGGGGCTCCTACAATGAGCAGTTCTTC.

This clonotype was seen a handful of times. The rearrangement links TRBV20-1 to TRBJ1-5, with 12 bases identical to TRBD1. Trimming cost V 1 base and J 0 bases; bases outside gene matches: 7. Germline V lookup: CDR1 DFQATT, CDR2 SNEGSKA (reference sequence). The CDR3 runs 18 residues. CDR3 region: CSARAGTGGDSSNQPQHF. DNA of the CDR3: TGCAGTGCTAGAGCCGGGACAGGGGGCGATAGTAGCAATCAGCCCCAGCATTTT.

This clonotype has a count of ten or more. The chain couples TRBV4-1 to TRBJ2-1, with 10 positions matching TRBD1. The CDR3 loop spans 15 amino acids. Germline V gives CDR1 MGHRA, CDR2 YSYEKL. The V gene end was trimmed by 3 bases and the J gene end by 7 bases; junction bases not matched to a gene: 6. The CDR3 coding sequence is TGCGCCAGCAGCCAGCCGGGACAGGGGTGGAATGAGCAGTTCTTC. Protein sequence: CASSQPGQGWNEQFF.

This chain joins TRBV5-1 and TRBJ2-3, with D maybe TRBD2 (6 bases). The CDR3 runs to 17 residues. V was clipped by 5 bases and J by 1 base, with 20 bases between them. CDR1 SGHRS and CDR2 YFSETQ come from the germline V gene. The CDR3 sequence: CASRQRAASVGTDTQYF. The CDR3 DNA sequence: TGCGCCAGCAGGCAGAGGGCGGCTAGCGTAGGCACAGATACGCAGTATTTT.

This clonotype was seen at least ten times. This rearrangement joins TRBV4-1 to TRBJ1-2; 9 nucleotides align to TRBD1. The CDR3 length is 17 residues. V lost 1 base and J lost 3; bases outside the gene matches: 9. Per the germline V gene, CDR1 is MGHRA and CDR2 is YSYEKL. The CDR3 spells CASSQVDTGGTYYGYTF. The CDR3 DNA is TGCGCCAGCAGCCAAGTAGATACAGGGGGCACATACTATGGCTACACCTTC.

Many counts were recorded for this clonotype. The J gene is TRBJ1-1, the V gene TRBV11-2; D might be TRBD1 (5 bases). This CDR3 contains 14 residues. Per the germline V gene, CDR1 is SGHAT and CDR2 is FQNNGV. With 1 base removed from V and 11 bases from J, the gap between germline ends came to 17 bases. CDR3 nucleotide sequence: TGTGCCAGCAGCTTAGTTTACTTGACCGAGGGGGCTTTCTTT. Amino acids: CASSLVYLTEGAFF.

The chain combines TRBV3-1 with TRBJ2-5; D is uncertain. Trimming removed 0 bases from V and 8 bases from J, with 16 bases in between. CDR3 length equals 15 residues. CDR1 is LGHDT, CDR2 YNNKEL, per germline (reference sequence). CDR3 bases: TGTGCCAGCAGCCAAGATAGTCTAGACAAGAGAACCCAGTACTTC. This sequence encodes CASSQDSLDKRTQYF.

CDR3 sequence reads: CASSVEYQETQYF. The CDR3 DNA sequence: TGTGCCAGCAGTGTTGAGTACCAAGAGACCCAGTACTTC. The chain has TRBV2 and TRBJ2-5; D call uncertain. CDR3 length equals 13 residues. The V gene lost 4 bases and the J gene lost 0 bases, with 6 bases spanning the gap. Germline assignment: CDR1 SNHLY and CDR2 FYNNEI.

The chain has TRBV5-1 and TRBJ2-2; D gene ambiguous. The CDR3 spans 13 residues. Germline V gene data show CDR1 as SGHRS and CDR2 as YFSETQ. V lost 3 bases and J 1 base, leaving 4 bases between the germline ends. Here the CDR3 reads CASSWENTGELFF. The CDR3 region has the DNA TGCGCCAGCAGCTGGGAGAACACCGGGGAGCTGTTTTTT.

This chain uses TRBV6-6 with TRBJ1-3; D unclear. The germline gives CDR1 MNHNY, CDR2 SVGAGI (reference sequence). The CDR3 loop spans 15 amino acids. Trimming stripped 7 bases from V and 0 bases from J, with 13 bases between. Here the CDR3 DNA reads TGTGCCAGCACCTCGGCGGGGTCCTCTGGAAACACCATATATTTT. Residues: CASTSAGSSGNTIYF.

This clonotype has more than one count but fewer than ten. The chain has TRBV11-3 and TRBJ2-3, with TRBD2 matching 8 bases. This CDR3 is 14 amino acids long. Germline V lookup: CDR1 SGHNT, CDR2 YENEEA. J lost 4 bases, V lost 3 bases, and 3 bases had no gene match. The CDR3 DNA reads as TGTGCCAGCAGCTTCGGGGGGGGGGCAGATACGCAGTATTTT. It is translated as CASSFGGGADTQYF.

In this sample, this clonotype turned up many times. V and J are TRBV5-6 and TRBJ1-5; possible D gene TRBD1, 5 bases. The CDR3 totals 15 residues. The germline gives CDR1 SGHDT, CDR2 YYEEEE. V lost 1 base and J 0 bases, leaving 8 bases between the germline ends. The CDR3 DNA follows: TGTGCCAGCAGCTTGTTTGGACATAGCAATCAGCCCCAGCATTTT. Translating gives CASSLFGHSNQPQHF.

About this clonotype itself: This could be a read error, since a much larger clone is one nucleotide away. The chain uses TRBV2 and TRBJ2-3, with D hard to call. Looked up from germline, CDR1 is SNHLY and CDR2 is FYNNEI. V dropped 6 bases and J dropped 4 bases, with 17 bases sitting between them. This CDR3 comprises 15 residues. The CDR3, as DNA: TGTGCCAGCAGCCTACGGGTGGCAGGTTCAGATACGCAGTATTTT. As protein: CASSLRVAGSDTQYF. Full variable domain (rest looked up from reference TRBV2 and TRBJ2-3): EPEVTQTPSHQVTQMGQEVILRCVPISNHLYFYWYRQILGQKVEFLVSFYNNEISEKSEIFDDQFSVERPDGSNFTLKIRSTKLEDSAMYFCASSLRVAGSDTQYFGPGTRLTVL.

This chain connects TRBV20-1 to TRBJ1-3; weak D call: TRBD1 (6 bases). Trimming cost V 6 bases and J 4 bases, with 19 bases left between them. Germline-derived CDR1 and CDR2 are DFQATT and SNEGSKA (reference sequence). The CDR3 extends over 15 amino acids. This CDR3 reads CSALGLGARGNTIYF. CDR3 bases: TGCAGTGCCCTGGGTCTGGGGGCGAGAGGAAACACCATATATTTT.

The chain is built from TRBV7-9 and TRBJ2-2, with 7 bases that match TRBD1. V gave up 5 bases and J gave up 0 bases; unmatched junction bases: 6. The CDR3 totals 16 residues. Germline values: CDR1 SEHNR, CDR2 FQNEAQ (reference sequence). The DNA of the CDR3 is TGTGCCAGCAGCGCCCGGGACAGTTCGAACACCGGGGAGCTGTTTTTT. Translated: CASSARDSSNTGELFF.

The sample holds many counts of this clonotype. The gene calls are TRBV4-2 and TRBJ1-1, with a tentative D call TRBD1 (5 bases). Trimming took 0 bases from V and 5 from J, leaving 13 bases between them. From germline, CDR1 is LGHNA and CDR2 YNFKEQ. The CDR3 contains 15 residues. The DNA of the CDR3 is TGTGCCAGCAGCCAAGATCCGCAGGGATATACTGAAGCTTTCTTT. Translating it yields CASSQDPQGYTEAFF.

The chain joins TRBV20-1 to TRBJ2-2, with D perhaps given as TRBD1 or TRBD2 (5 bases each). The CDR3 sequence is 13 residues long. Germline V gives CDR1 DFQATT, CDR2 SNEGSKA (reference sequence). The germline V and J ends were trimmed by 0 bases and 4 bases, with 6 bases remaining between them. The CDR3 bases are TGCAGTGCTAGAGAGGGGGTCACCGGGGAGCTGTTTTTT. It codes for CSAREGVTGELFF.

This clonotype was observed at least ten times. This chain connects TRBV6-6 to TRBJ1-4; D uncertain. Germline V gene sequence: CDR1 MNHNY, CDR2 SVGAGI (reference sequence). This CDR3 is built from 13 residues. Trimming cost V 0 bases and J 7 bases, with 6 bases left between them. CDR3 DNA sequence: TGTGCCAGCAGTTACTCATCGTCTGAAAAACTGTTTTTT. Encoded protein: CASSYSSSEKLFF.

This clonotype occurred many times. The CDR3 loop reads CAISDWQLMNTEAFF. DNA of the CDR3: TGTGCCATCAGTGATTGGCAGCTAATGAACACTGAAGCTTTCTTT. V usage is TRBV10-3 and J usage is TRBJ1-1, with unresolved D. V lost 3 bases, J lost 0 bases, and 11 bases lay in between. Germline V CDR1 and CDR2: ENHRY, SYGVKD. The CDR3 is 15 residues long.

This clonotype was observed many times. The CDR3 loop reads CSAPRPPNTGELFF. The DNA for the CDR3 is TGCAGTGCGCCGCGGCCGCCGAACACCGGGGAGCTGTTTTTT. This sequence joins TRBV20-1 and TRBJ2-2; no firm D call. This CDR3 has 14 amino acids. Trimming took 6 bases from V and 0 from J, leaving 11 bases between them. The germline V gene encodes CDR1 DFQATT and CDR2 SNEGSKA (reference sequence).

The CDR3 reads CASRTPGTPNYGYTF. The CDR3 DNA sequence: TGTGCCAGCCGTACGCCCGGGACACCAAACTATGGCTACACCTTC. The rearrangement joins TRBV6-1 to TRBJ1-2, with D tentatively TRBD1 (6 bases). The CDR3 contains 15 residues. Trimming took 8 bases from V and 2 from J, leaving 18 bases between them. CDR1 MNHNS and CDR2 SASEGT come from the germline V gene.